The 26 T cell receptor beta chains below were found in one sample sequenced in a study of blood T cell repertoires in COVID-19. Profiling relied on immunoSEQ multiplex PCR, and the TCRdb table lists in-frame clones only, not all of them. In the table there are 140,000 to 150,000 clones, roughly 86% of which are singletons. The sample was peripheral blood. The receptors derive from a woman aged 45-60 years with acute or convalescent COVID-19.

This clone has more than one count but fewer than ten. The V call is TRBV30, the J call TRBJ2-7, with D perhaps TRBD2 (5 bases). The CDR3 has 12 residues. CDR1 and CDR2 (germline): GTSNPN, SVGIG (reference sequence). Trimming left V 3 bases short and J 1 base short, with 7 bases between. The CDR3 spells CAWRPGSYEQYF. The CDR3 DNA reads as TGTGCCTGGAGGCCGGGATCCTACGAGCAGTACTTC.

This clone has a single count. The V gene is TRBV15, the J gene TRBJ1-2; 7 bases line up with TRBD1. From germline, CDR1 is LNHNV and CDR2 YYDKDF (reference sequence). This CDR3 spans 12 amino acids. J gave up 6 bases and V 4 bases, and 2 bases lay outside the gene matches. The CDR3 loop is CATSKTGNGYTF. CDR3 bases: TGTGCCACCAGCAAGACAGGGAATGGCTACACCTTC.

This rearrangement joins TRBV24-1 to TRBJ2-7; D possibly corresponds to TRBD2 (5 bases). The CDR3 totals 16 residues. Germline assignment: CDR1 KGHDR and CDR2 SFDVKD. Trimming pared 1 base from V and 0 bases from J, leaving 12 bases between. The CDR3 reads CATSDFSLEGSYEQYF. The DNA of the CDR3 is TGTGCCACCAGTGATTTCTCCCTTGAGGGCTCCTACGAGCAGTACTTC.

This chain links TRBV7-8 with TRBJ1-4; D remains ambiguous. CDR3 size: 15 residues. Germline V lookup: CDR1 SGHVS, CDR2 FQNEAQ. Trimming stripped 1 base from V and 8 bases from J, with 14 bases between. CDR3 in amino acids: CASSLGLGVREKLFF. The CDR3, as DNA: TGTGCCAGCAGCTTAGGTCTCGGGGTGAGAGAAAAACTGTTTTTT.

The CDR3 nucleotides read TGCGCCAGCAGCTTGCAACCTTCTGGGGCGGATACGCAGTATTTT. Amino acids: CASSLQPSGADTQYF. The gene calls are TRBV5-1 and TRBJ2-3; D may be TRBD1 (5 bases). The CDR3 has 15 amino acids. Germline CDR1 is SGHRS and CDR2 is YFSETQ. Trimming shortened V by 1 base and J by 6 bases, and 15 bases separated the two germline ends.

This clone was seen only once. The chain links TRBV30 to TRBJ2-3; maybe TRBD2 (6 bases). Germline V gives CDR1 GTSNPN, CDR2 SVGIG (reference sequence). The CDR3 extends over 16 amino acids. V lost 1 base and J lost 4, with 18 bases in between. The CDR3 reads CAWSATRWLVADTQYF. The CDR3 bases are TGTGCCTGGAGTGCGACTAGATGGCTTGTCGCAGATACGCAGTATTTT.

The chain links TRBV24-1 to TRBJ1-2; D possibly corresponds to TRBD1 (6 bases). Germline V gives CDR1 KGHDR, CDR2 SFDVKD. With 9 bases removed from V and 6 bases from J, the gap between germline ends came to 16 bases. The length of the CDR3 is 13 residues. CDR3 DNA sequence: TGTGCCACCGGTAATACAGGGCGGCATGGCTACACCTTC. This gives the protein CATGNTGRHGYTF.

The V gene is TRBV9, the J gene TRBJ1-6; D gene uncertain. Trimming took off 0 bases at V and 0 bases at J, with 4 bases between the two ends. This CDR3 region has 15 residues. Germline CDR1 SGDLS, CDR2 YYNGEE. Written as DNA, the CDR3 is TGTGCCAGCAGCGTAGGGAGCTCCTATAATTCACCCCTCCACTTT. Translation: CASSVGSSYNSPLHF.

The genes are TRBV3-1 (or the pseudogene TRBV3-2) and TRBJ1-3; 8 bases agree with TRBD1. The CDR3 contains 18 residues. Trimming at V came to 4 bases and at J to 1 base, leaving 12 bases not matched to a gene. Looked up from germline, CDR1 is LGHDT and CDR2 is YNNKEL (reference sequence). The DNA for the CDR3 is TGTGCCAGCAGCCCTACTAGACAGGGGATTTGGTCTGGAAACACCATATATTTT. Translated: CASSPTRQGIWSGNTIYF.

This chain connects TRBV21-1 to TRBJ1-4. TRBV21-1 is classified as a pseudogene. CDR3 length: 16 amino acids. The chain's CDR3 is CASRPASRPPGEKLFF. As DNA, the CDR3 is TGTGCCAGCAGGCCCGCCTCCCGGCCGCCGGGTGAAAAACTGTTTTTT.

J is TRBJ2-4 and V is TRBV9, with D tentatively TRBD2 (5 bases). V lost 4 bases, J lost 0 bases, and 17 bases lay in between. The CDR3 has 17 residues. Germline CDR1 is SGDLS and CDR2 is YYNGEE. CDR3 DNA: TGTGCCAGCAGCCAAGTATCGGGGTTACTAGCCAAAAACATTCAGTACTTC. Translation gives CASSQVSGLLAKNIQYF. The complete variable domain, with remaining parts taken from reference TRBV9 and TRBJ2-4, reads DSGVTQTPKHLITATGQRVTLRCSPRSGDLSVYWYQQSLDQGLQFLIQYYNGEERAKGNILERFSAQQFPDLHSELNLSSLELGDSALYFCASSQVSGLLAKNIQYFGAGTRLSVL.

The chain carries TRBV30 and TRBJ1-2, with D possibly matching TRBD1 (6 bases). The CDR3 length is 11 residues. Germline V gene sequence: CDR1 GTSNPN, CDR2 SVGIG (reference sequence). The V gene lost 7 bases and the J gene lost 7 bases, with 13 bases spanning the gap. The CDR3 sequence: CAFSTGAGYTF. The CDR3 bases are TGTGCCTTCTCGACAGGTGCTGGCTACACCTTC.

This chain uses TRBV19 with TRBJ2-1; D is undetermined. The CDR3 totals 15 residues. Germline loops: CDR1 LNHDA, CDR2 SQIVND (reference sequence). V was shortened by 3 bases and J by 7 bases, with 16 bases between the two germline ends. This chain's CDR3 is CASSMSGVSGNEQFF. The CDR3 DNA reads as TGTGCCAGTAGTATGAGTGGCGTATCAGGAAATGAGCAGTTCTTC.

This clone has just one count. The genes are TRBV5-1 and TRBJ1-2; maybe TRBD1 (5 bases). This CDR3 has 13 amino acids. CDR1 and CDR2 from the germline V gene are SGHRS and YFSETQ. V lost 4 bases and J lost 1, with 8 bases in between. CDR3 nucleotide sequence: TGCGCCAGCAGCCCGGGGGGTAACTATGGCTACACCTTC. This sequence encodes CASSPGGNYGYTF.

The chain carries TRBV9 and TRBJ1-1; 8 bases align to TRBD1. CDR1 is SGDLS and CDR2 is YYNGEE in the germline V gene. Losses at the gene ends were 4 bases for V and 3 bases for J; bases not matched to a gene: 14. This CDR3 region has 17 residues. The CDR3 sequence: CASSPNRQGRYDTEAFF. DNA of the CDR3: TGTGCCAGCAGCCCGAACCGACAGGGGAGATATGACACTGAAGCTTTCTTT.

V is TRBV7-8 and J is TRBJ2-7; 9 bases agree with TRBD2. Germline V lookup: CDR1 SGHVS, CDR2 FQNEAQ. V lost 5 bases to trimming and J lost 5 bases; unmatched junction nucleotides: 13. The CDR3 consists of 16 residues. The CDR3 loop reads CASSLDEPGLAHEQYF. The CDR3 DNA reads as TGTGCCAGCAGCCTAGATGAGCCGGGACTAGCCCACGAGCAGTACTTC.

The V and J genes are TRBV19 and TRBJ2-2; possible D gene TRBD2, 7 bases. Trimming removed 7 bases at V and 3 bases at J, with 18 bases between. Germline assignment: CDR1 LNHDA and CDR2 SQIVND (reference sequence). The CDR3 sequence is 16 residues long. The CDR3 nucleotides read TGTGCCAGTAAAAAAACGGGGGGCTTCGACACCGGGGAGCTGTTTTTT. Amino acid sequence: CASKKTGGFDTGELFF.

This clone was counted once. CDR3 in DNA: TGTGCCAGTATTACGGGTGCCACCATATATTTT. Protein: CASITGATIYF. This chain joins TRBV19 and TRBJ1-3, with no clear D. This CDR3 spans 11 amino acids. Germline V gene sequence: CDR1 LNHDA, CDR2 SQIVND (reference sequence). V shed 7 bases and J shed 9 bases, with 10 bases lying between them.

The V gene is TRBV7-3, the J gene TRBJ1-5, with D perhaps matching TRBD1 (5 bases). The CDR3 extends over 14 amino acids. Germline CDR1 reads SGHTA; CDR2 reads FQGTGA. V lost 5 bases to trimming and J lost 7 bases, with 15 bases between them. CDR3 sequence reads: CASSPYPDSQPQHF. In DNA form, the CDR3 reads TGTGCCAGCAGCCCCTACCCCGACAGCCAGCCCCAGCATTTT.

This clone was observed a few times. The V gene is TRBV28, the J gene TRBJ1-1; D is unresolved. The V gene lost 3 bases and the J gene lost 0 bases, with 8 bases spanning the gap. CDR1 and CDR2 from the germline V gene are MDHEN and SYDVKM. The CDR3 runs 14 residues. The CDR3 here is CASSLAEVNTEAFF. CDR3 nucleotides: TGTGCCAGCAGTTTGGCAGAGGTGAACACTGAAGCTTTCTTT.

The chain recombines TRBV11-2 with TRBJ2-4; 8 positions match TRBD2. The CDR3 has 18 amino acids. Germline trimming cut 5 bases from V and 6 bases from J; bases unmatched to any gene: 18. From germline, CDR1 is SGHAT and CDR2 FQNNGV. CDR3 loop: CASSPSGSRLPPGNIQYF. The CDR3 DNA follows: TGTGCCAGCAGCCCAAGCGGGAGTAGGCTGCCCCCCGGAAACATTCAGTACTTC.

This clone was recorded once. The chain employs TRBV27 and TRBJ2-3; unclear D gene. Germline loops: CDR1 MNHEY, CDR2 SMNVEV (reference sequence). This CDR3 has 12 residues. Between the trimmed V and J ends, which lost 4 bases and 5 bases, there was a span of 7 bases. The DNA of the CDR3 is TGTGCCAGCAGTTCCCCCGGAGATACGCAGTATTTT. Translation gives CASSSPGDTQYF.

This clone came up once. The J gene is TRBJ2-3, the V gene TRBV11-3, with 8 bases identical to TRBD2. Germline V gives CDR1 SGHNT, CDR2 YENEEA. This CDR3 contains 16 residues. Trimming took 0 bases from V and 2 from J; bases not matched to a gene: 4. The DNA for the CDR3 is TGTGCCAGCAGCTTAGATGGGACTAGGCTCACAGATACGCAGTATTTT. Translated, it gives CASSLDGTRLTDTQYF.

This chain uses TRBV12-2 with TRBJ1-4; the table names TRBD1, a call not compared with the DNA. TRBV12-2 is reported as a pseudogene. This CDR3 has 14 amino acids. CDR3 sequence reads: CASPKPGTKEKLFF. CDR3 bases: TGTGCAAGTCCCAAGCCTGGGACAAAAGAAAAACTGTTTTTT.

CDR3 sequence: CASSLSNRVSPEAFF. The CDR3 coding sequence is TGTGCCAGCAGCTTAAGTAACAGGGTATCCCCTGAAGCTTTCTTT. The rearrangement uses TRBV7-2 and TRBJ1-1; D is perhaps TRBD1 (6 bases). The ends were cut back, 2 bases at V and 6 bases at J, with 16 bases in the middle. CDR3 length: 15 amino acids. The germline V gene encodes CDR1 SGHTA and CDR2 FQGNSA.

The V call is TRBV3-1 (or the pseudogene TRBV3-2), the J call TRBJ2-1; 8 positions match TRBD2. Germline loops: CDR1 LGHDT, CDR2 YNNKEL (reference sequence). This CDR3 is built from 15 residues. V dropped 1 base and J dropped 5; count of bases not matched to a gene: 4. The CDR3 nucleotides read TGTGCCAGCAGCCAAGCGGGGGGGCCCCACAATGAGCAGTTCTTC. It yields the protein CASSQAGGPHNEQFF.